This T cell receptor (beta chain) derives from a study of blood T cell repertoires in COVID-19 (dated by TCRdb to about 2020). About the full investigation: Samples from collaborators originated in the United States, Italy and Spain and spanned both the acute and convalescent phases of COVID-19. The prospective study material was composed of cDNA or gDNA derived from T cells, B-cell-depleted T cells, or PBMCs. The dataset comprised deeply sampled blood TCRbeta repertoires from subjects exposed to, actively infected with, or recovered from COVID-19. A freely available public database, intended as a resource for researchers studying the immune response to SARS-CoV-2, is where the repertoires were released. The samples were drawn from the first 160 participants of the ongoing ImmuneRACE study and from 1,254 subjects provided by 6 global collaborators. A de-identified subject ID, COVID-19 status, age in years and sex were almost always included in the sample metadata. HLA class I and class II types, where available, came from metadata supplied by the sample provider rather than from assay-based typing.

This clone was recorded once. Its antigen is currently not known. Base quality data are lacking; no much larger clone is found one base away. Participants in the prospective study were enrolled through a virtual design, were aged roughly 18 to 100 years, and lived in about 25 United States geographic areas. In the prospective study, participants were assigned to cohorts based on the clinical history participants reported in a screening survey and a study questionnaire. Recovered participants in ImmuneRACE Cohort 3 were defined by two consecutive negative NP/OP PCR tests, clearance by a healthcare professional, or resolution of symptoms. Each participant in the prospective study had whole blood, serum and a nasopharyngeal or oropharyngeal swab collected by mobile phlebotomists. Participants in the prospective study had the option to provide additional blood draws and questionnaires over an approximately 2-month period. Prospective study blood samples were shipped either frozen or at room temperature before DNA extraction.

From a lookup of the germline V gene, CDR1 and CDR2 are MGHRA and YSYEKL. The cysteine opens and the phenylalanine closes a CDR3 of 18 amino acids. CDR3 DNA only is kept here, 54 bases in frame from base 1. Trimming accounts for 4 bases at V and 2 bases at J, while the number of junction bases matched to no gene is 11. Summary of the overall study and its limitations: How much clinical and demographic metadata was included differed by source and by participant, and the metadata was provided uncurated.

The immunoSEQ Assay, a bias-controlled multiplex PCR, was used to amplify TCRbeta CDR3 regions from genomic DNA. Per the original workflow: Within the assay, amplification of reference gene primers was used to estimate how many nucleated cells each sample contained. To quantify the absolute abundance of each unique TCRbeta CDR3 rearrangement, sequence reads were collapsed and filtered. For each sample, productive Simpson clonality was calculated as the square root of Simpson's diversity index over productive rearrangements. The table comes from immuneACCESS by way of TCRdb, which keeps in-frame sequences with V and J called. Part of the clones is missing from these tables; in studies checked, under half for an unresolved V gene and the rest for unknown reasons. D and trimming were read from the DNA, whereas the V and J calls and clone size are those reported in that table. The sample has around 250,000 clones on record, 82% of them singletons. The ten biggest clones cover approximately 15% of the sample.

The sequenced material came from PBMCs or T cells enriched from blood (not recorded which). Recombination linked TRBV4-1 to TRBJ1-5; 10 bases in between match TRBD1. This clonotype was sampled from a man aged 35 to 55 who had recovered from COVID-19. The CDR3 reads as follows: CASSPGPGTGDGNQPQHF. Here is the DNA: TGCGCCAGCAGCCCTGGTCCCGGGACAGGGGACGGCAATCAGCCCCAGCATTTT.